The present T cell receptor beta chain was sequenced within a study of T cells in Graves' hyperthyroidism and ophthalmopathy. Authors of the study amplified TCR beta CDR3 regions from RNA transcripts. An initial round of RT-PCR targeting the TCR CDR3 relied on the HTBI primer set. TCRdb reanalysed the multiplex PCR reads using MiXCR and keeps one entry per CDR3 protein. The data show approximately 590,000 distinct CDR3 sequences, around 16% seen once. From under 12 ml of fresh peripheral blood, PBMCs were isolated. The study's findings and limits: Median prediction lead before ophthalmopathy onset was about 6.5 months with the model.

In its sample, this clonotype was seen many times. Its specificity is unknown. This CDR3 spans 15 amino acids. Trimming cost V 5 bases and J 1 base, with 13 bases left between them. The receptor was isolated from a woman aged 25 to 39 with Graves' hyperthyroidism. Source material: blood. The gene calls are TRBV12-3 or TRBV12-4 and TRBJ2-3; no reliable D call. The CDR3 sequence is CASSLDGSGTDTQYF. The DNA of the CDR3 is TGTGCCAGCAGTCTAGATGGTTCTGGCACAGATACGCAGTATTTT.